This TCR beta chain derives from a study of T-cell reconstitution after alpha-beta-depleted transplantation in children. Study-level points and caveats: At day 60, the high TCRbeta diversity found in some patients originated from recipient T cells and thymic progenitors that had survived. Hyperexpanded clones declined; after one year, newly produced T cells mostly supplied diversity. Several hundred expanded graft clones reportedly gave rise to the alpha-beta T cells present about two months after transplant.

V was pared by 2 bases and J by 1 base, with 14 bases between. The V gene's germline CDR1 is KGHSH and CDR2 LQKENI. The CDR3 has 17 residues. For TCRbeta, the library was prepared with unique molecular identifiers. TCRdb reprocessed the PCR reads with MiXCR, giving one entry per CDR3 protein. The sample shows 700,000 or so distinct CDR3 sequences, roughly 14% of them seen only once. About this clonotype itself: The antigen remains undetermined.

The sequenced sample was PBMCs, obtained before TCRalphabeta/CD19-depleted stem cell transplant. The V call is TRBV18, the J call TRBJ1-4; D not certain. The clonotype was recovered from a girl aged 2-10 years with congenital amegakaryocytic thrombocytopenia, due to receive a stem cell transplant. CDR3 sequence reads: CASSPGVPRRTNEKLFF. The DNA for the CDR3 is TGTGCCAGCTCACCAGGGGTCCCGAGGCGAACTAATGAAAAACTGTTTTTT.